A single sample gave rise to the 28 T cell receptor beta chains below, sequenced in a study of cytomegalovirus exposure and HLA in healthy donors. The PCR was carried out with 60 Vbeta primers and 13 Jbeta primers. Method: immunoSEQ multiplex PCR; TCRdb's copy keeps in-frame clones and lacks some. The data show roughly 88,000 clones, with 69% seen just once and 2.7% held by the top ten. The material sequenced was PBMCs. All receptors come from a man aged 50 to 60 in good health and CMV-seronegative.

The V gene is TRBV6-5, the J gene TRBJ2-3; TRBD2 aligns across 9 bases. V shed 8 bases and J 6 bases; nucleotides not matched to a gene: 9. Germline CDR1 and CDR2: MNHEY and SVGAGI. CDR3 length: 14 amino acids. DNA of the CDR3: TGTGCCAGCTCCAGTGTGGCGGGGGGGGATACGCAGTATTTT. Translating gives CASSSVAGGDTQYF.

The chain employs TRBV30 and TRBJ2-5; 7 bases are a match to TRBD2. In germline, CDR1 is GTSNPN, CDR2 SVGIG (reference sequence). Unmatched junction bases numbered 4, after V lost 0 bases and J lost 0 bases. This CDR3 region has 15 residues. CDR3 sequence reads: CAWSVRAGDQETQYF. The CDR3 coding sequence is TGTGCCTGGAGTGTACGTGCGGGGGACCAAGAGACCCAGTACTTC.

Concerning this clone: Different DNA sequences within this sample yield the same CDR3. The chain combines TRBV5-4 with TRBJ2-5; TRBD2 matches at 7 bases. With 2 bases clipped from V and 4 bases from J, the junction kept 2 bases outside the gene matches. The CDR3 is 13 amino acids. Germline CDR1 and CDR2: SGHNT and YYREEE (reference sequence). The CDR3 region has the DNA TGTGCCAGCAGCTTTGGGGGGGGAGAGACCCAGTACTTC. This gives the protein CASSFGGGETQYF.

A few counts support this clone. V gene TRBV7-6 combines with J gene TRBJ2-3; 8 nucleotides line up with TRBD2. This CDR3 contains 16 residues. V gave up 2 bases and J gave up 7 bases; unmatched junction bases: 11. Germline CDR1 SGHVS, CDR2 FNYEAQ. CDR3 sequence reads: CASSLRSGGAVNTQYF. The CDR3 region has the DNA TGTGCCAGCAGCTTACGGTCCGGGGGGGCGGTAAATACGCAGTATTTT. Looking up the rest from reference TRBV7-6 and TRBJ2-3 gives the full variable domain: GAGVSQSPRYKVTKRGQDVALRCDPISGHVSLYWYRQALGQGPEFLTYFNYEAQQDKSGLPNDRFSAERPEGSISTLTIQRTEQRDSAMYRCASSLRSGGAVNTQYFGPGTRLTVL.

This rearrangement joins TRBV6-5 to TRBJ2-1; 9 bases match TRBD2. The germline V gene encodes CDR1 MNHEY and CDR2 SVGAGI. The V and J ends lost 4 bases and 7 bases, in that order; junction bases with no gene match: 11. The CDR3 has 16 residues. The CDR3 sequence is CASSFRLAAWGNEQFF. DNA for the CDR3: TGTGCCAGCAGTTTCAGACTAGCGGCCTGGGGGAATGAGCAGTTCTTC.

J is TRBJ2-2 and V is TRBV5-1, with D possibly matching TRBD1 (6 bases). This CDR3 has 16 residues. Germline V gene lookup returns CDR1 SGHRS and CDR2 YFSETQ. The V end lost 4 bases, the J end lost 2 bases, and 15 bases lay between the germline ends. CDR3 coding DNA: TGCGCCAGCAGCCCTTCCGGGACACCAAACACCGGGGAGCTGTTTTTT. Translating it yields CASSPSGTPNTGELFF.

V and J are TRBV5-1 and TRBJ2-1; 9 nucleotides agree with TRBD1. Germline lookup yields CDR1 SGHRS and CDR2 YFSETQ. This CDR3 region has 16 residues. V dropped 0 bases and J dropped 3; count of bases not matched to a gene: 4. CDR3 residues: CASSLEGTGLYNEQFF. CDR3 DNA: TGCGCCAGCAGCTTGGAGGGGACAGGGCTCTACAATGAGCAGTTCTTC.

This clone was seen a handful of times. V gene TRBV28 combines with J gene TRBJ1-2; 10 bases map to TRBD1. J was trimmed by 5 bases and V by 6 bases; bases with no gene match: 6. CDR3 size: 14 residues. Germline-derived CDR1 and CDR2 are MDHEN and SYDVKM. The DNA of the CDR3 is TGTGCCAGCAGCGTCGGGACAGGGGTATATGGCTACACCTTC. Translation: CASSVGTGVYGYTF.

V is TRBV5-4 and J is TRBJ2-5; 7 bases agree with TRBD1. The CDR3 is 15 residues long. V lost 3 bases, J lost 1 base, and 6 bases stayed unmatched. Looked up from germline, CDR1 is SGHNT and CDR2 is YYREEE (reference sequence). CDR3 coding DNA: TGTGCCAGCAGCTCAAAACAGGGGACCCAAGAGACCCAGTACTTC. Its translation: CASSSKQGTQETQYF.

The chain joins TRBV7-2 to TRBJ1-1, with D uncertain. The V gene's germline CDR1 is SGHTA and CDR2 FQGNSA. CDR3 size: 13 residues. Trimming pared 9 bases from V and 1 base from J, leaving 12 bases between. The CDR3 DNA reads TGTGCCAGTCGTTCGAGTCCGAACACTGAAGCTTTCTTT. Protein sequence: CASRSSPNTEAFF.

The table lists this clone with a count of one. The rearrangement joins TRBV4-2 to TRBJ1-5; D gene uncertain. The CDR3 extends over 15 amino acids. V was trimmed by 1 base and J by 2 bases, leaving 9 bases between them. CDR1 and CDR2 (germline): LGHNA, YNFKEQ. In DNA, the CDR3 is TGTGCCAGCAGCCAAGCGAGTGGAGGCAATCAGCCCCAGCATTTT. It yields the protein CASSQASGGNQPQHF.

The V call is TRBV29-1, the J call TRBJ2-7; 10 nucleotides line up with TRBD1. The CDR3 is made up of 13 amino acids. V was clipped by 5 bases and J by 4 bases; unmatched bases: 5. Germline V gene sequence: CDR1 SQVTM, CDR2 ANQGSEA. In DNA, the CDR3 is TGCAGCGTTTGGGACAGGGGAATATACGAGCAGTACTTC. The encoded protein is CSVWDRGIYEQYF.

The CDR3 reads CAWSRLGNRGPVETQYF. CDR3 sequence (DNA): TGTGCCTGGAGTCGATTGGGGAACAGGGGGCCGGTGGAGACCCAGTACTTC. This chain connects TRBV30 to TRBJ2-5; 9 bases align to TRBD1. The CDR3 extends over 17 amino acids. V lost 2 bases and J lost 5; bases outside the gene matches: 15. CDR1 and CDR2 from the germline V gene are GTSNPN and SVGIG (reference sequence).

CDR3: CASSSKGTGGGWSNQPQHF. CDR3 nucleotide sequence: TGTGCCAGCAGTTCTAAAGGTACAGGGGGCGGATGGAGCAATCAGCCCCAGCATTTT. V usage is TRBV27 and J usage is TRBJ1-5, with 9 bases aligning to TRBD1. CDR3 length: 19 residues. Germline lookup yields CDR1 MNHEY and CDR2 SMNVEV (reference sequence). The V segment lost 4 bases and the J segment 1 base; nucleotides outside the gene matches: 14.

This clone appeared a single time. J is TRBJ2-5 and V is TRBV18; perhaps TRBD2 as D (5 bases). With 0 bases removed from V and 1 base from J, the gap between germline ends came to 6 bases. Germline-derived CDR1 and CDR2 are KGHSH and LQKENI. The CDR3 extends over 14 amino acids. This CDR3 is CASSPPRAQETQYF. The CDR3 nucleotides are TGTGCCAGCTCACCACCGCGGGCCCAAGAGACCCAGTACTTC.

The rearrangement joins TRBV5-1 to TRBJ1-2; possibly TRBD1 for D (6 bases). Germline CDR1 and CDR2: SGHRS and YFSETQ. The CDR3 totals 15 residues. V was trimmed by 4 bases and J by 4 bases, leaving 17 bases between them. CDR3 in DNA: TGCGCCAGCAGCCCGACAGGCCTAAGGAGCTATGGCTACACCTTC. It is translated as CASSPTGLRSYGYTF.

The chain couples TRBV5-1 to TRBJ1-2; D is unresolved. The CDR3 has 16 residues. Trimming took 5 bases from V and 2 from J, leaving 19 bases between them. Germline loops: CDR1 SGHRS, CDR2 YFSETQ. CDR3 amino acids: CASSKDHLGSNYGYTF. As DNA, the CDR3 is TGCGCCAGCAGTAAGGATCATTTGGGCAGCAACTATGGCTACACCTTC.

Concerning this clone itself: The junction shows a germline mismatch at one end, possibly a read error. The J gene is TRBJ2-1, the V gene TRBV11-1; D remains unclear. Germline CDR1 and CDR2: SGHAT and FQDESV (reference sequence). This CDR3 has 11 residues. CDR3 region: CASSFYDEQFF. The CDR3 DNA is TGTGCCAGCAGCTTCTACGATGAGCAGTTCTTC.

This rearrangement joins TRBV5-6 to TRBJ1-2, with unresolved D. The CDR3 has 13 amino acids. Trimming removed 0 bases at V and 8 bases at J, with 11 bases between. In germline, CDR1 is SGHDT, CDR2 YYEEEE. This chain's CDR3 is CASSLGLREGYTF. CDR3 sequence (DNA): TGTGCCAGCAGCTTGGGTCTACGAGAGGGCTACACCTTC. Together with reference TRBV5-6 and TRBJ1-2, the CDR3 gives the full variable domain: DAGVTQSPTHLIKTRGQQVTLRCSPKSGHDTVSWYQQALGQGPQFIFQYYEEEERQRGNFPDRFSGHQFPNYSSELNVNALLLGDSALYLCASSLGLREGYTFGSGTRLTVV.

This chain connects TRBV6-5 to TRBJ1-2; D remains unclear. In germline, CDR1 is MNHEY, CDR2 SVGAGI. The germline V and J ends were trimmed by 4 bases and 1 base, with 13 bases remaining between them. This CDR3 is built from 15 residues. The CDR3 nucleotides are TGTGCCAGCAGTTTTACACGTGCCAATAACTATGGCTACACCTTC. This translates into CASSFTRANNYGYTF.

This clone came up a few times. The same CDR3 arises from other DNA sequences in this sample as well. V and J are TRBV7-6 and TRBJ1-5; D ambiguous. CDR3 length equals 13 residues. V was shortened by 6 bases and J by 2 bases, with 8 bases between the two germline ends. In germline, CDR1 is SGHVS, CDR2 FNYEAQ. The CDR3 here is CASSLRGNQPQHF. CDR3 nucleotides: TGTGCCAGCAGTTTGCGGGGCAATCAGCCCCAGCATTTT.

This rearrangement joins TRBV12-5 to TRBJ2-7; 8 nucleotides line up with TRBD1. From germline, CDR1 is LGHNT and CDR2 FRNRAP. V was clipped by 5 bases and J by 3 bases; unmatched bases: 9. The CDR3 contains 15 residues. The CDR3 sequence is CASGTRTGQGYEQYF. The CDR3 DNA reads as TGTGCTAGTGGTACTCGGACAGGGCAGGGCTACGAGCAGTACTTC.

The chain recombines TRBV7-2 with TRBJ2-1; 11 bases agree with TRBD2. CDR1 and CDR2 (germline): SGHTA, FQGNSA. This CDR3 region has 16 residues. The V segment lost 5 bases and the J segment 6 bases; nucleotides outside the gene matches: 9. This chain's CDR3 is CASSEEGTSGLNEQFF. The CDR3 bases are TGTGCCAGCAGCGAAGAGGGGACTAGCGGTCTCAATGAGCAGTTCTTC. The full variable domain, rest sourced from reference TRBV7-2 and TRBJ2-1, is GAGVSQSPSNKVTEKGKDVELRCDPISGHTALYWYRQSLGQGLEFLIYFQGNSAPDKSGLPSDRFSAERTGGSVSTLTIQRTQQEDSAVYLCASSEEGTSGLNEQFFGPGTRLTVL.

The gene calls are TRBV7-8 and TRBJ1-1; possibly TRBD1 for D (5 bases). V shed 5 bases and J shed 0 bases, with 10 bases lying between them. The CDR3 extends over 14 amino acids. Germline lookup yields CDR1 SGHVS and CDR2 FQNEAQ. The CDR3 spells CASSPKTVNTEAFF. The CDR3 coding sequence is TGTGCCAGCAGCCCGAAGACAGTGAACACTGAAGCTTTCTTT.

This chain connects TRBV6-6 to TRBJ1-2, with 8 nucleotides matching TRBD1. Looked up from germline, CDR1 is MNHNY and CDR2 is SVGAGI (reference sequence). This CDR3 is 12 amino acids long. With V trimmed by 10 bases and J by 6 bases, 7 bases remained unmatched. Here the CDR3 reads CATKTGDHGYTF. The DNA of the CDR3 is TGTGCCACGAAGACAGGGGATCATGGCTACACCTTC.

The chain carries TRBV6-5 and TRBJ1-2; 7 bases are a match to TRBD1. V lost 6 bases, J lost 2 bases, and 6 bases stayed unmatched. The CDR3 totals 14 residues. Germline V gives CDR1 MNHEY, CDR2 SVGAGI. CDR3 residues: CASRYRGPNYGYTF. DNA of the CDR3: TGTGCCAGCAGATACAGGGGCCCAAACTATGGCTACACCTTC.

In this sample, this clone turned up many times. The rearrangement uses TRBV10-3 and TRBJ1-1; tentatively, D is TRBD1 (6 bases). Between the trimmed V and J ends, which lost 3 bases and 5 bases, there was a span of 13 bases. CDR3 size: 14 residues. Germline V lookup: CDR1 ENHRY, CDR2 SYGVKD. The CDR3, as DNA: TGTGCCATCAGTGAAGATGGACAGAGAACTGAAGCTTTCTTT. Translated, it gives CAISEDGQRTEAFF.

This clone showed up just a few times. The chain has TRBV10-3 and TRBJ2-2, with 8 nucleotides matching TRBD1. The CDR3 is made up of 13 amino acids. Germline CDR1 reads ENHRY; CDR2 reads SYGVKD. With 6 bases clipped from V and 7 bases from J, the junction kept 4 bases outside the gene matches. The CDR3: CAIRVQGGGELFF. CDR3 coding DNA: TGTGCCATCAGAGTACAGGGGGGCGGGGAGCTGTTTTTT.